This T cell receptor beta chain was observed in a study of blood T cells in healthy people across ages. Through a sample-barcoded 5' primer and a J-beta primer mix, a second PCR was run for roughly 7 to 12 cycles. The template-switch adaptor was a 5' adaptor with 12 random nucleotides. It tagged each cDNA molecule. TCRdb itself ran the 5' RACE reads through MiXCR, one entry per CDR3 protein. The sample lists approximately 810,000 distinct CDR3 sequences, 25% to 30% occurring once. The people who gave samples were healthy Caucasians from Russia, aged roughly 6 to 100. Between the trimmed V and J ends, which lost 0 bases and 4 bases, there was a span of 15 bases. Germline V CDR1 and CDR2: LGHNA, YNFKEQ. This CDR3 contains 16 residues. This clonotype has a count of ten or more.

The sequenced sample consisted of blood. The chain links TRBV4-2 to TRBJ2-5; no clear D. The sequence came from a woman over 75 in good health. The CDR3 protein is CASSQDPQFSRETQYF. In DNA form, the CDR3 reads TGTGCCAGCAGCCAAGATCCGCAATTTAGCCGAGAGACCCAGTACTTC.